Each of the 24 T cell receptor beta chains below was sequenced from the same sample in a study of cytomegalovirus exposure and HLA in healthy donors. PCR used 60 Vbeta primers and 13 Jbeta primers. Repertoires were generated with immunoSEQ multiplex PCR, while TCRdb's copy carries only in-frame clones and drops some. The data contain some 150,000 clones, around nine tenths of them singletons. Sequenced material: PBMCs. These receptors were collected from a woman in her 30s in good health and CMV-seronegative.

The rearrangement uses TRBV7-8 and TRBJ2-5; 8 bases line up with TRBD2. CDR1 SGHVS and CDR2 FQNEAQ come from the germline V gene. V lost 1 base, J lost 4 bases, and 2 bases stayed unmatched. The CDR3 covers 14 residues. The CDR3: CASSLGAGAETQYF. CDR3 coding DNA: TGTGCCAGCAGCTTAGGAGCGGGAGCAGAGACCCAGTACTTC. Filled out from reference TRBV7-8 and TRBJ2-5, the complete variable domain reads GAGVSQSPRYKVAKRGQDVALRCDPISGHVSLFWYQQALGQGPEFLTYFQNEAQLDKSGLPSDRFFAERPEGSVSTLKIQRTQQEDSAVYLCASSLGAGAETQYFGPGTRLLVL.

The chain combines TRBV6-1 with TRBJ2-1; perhaps TRBD1 as D (5 bases). Trimming removed 4 bases at V and 10 bases at J, with 14 bases between. The germline CDR1 and CDR2 sequences are MNHNS and SASEGT. The CDR3 contains 13 residues. The CDR3 is CASSGPGLREQFF. In DNA, the CDR3 is TGTGCCAGCAGTGGGCCAGGGCTACGGGAGCAGTTCTTC.

The chain couples TRBV19 to TRBJ2-7; TRBD1 matches at 8 bases. Germline V gives CDR1 LNHDA, CDR2 SQIVND (reference sequence). The CDR3 extends over 15 amino acids. Losses at the gene ends were 6 bases for V and 3 bases for J; bases not matched to a gene: 10. The CDR3 is CASSPDRGGYYEQYF. Written as DNA, the CDR3 is TGTGCCAGTAGCCCTGACAGGGGCGGCTACTACGAGCAGTACTTC.

V is TRBV27 and J is TRBJ2-7; D is uncertain. The V and J ends lost 5 bases and 0 bases respectively, with 17 bases between them. This CDR3 has 16 residues. Germline V lookup: CDR1 MNHEY, CDR2 SMNVEV (reference sequence). The DNA of the CDR3 is TGTGCCAGCAGTCTAACCCTTCTAAAATCCTCCTACGAGCAGTACTTC. Protein sequence: CASSLTLLKSSYEQYF.

The chain joins TRBV7-2 to TRBJ2-2, with TRBD2 matching over 8 bases. Germline V gene lookup returns CDR1 SGHTA and CDR2 FQGNSA. CDR3 length equals 16 residues. V lost 8 bases to trimming and J lost 3 bases; unmatched junction nucleotides: 11. The CDR3 here is CASPPSSGSYTGELFF. CDR3 in DNA: TGTGCCAGCCCACCCTCCAGCGGGAGTTACACCGGGGAGCTGTTTTTT.

The chain recombines TRBV9 with TRBJ2-2; D is uncertain. V was cut by 0 bases and J by 4 bases, with 7 bases left in between. The CDR3 spans 14 residues. Germline CDR1 and CDR2: SGDLS and YYNGEE. CDR3 nucleotide sequence: TGTGCCAGCAGCGTAGGATACTTCACCGGGGAGCTGTTTTTT. This gives the protein CASSVGYFTGELFF.

This clone has more than one count but fewer than ten. The J gene is TRBJ1-5, the V gene TRBV19; D unresolved. This CDR3 has 13 residues. Germline loops: CDR1 LNHDA, CDR2 SQIVND (reference sequence). Between the trimmed V and J ends, which lost 6 bases and 2 bases, there was a span of 8 bases. DNA for the CDR3: TGTGCCAGTAGACCGGGAGGCAATCAGCCCCAGCATTTT. It yields the protein CASRPGGNQPQHF.

The gene calls are TRBV10-3 and TRBJ2-7; 8 nucleotides align to TRBD2. The V segment lost 4 bases and the J segment 3 bases; nucleotides outside the gene matches: 8. The V gene's germline CDR1 is ENHRY and CDR2 SYGVKD. The CDR3 runs 15 residues. The CDR3 loop reads CAISVFRAGGYEQYF. Here the CDR3 DNA reads TGTGCCATCAGTGTTTTCCGCGCGGGGGGCTACGAGCAGTACTTC.

The chain employs TRBV28 and TRBJ2-3; maybe TRBD1 (6 bases). This CDR3 has 12 amino acids. Per the germline V gene, CDR1 is MDHEN and CDR2 is SYDVKM. Trimming shortened V by 3 bases and J by 13 bases, and 14 bases separated the two germline ends. CDR3 amino acids: CASSFVRGLEYF. DNA for the CDR3: TGTGCCAGCAGTTTCGTGAGGGGGTTGGAGTATTTT.

The CDR3 coding sequence is TGCAGTGCTAAACACAGCTACGAGCAGTACTTC. This sequence encodes CSAKHSYEQYF. The chain couples TRBV20-1 to TRBJ2-7, with D unclear. The germline V gene has CDR1 DFQATT and CDR2 SNEGSKA (reference sequence). V was shortened by 4 bases and J by 3 bases, with 7 bases between the two germline ends. This CDR3 has 11 amino acids.

J is TRBJ2-2 and V is TRBV4-2; TRBD1 matches at 8 bases. V lost 4 bases to trimming and J lost 3 bases; unmatched junction nucleotides: 7. CDR3 length: 16 residues. CDR1 and CDR2 (germline): LGHNA, YNFKEQ. CDR3 sequence (DNA): TGTGCCAGCAGCCGCACGGACAGGGATTACACCGGGGAGCTGTTTTTT. Amino acid sequence: CASSRTDRDYTGELFF.

The CDR3 spells CASRTTTRQGGTQYF. The CDR3 DNA reads as TGCGCCAGCAGAACGACTACCCGACAGGGTGGGACCCAGTACTTC. The rearrangement uses TRBV4-1 and TRBJ2-5, with 7 positions matching TRBD1. The germline gives CDR1 MGHRA, CDR2 YSYEKL. The J segment lost 7 bases and the V segment lost 6 bases, leaving 14 bases of the junction unmatched. The CDR3 consists of 15 residues.

This clone was detected once. The chain couples TRBV27 to TRBJ1-4, with 9 bases lining up with TRBD1. The CDR3 sequence is 15 residues long. V gave up 4 bases and J gave up 8 bases; unmatched junction bases: 8. Germline V gives CDR1 MNHEY, CDR2 SMNVEV (reference sequence). The CDR3 nucleotides are TGTGCCAGCAGTTCGGGACAGGGTGGTTGGGAAAAACTGTTTTTT. It is translated as CASSSGQGGWEKLFF.

The chain recombines TRBV5-5 with TRBJ2-7, with no clear D. V was pared by 1 base and J by 9 bases, with 14 bases between. Germline loops: CDR1 SGHKS, CDR2 YYEKEE (reference sequence). The CDR3 totals 13 residues. CDR3 DNA: TGTGCCAGCAGCTTGACCGCTATCTTGAGGCAGTACTTC. It yields the protein CASSLTAILRQYF.

The chain links TRBV7-9 to TRBJ2-1; the match to TRBD2 covers 7 bases. This CDR3 region has 18 residues. In germline, CDR1 is SEHNR, CDR2 FQNEAQ (reference sequence). V lost 2 bases and J lost 6; bases outside the gene matches: 16. CDR3 protein: CASSLRRTGGGRGNEQFF. The CDR3 nucleotides are TGTGCCAGCAGCTTACGCCGCACAGGAGGAGGGAGGGGCAATGAGCAGTTCTTC. Full variable domain (rest looked up from reference TRBV7-9 and TRBJ2-1): DTGVSQNPRHKITKRGQNVTFRCDPISEHNRLYWYRQTLGQGPEFLTYFQNEAQLEKSRLLSDRFSAERPKGSFSTLEIQRTEQGDSAMYLCASSLRRTGGGRGNEQFFGPGTRLTVL.

V usage is TRBV19 and J usage is TRBJ2-7; D is possibly TRBD2 (5 bases). This CDR3 has 17 residues. The ends were cut back, 6 bases at V and 0 bases at J, with 21 bases in the middle. CDR1 LNHDA and CDR2 SQIVND come from the germline V gene (reference sequence). CDR3: CASSSYSGGLLSYEQYF. The CDR3 DNA sequence: TGTGCCAGTAGCTCGTACTCCGGAGGACTTCTCTCCTACGAGCAGTACTTC.

This sequence joins TRBV7-2 and TRBJ2-3, with D unresolved. Germline CDR1 reads SGHTA; CDR2 reads FQGNSA. The CDR3 runs to 15 residues. V dropped 5 bases and J dropped 6 bases, with 18 bases sitting between them. This chain's CDR3 is CASSPGGSVTDTQYF. The DNA for the CDR3 is TGTGCCAGCAGCCCTGGTGGCTCTGTCACGGATACGCAGTATTTT.

The chain is built from TRBV2 and TRBJ2-4, with TRBD1 matching over 9 bases. The CDR3 is 13 amino acids. In germline, CDR1 is SNHLY, CDR2 FYNNEI. The junction had 4 bases not matched to a gene; V was cut back by 5 bases and J by 8 bases. CDR3 protein: CASSLTGGYIQYF. CDR3 coding DNA: TGTGCCAGCAGTTTGACAGGGGGATACATTCAGTACTTC.

The rearrangement joins TRBV4-3 to TRBJ1-4; 7 bases match TRBD1. The CDR3 sequence is 16 residues long. Per germline, CDR1 LGHNA and CDR2 YSLEER. Trimming took 6 bases from V and 4 from J; bases not matched to a gene: 11. The CDR3 DNA reads as TGCGCCAGCAGACGACAGGGTAATTTGGGTAATGAAAAACTGTTTTTT. Its protein is CASRRQGNLGNEKLFF.

This sequence joins TRBV4-2 and TRBJ2-7; 7 bases line up with TRBD1. This CDR3 is built from 15 residues. The V gene's germline CDR1 is LGHNA and CDR2 YNFKEQ. The junction had 7 bases not matched to a gene; V was cut back by 3 bases and J by 2 bases. CDR3 region: CASSQGQLRPYEQYF. CDR3 DNA sequence: TGTGCCAGCAGCCAGGGACAGCTTCGCCCCTACGAGCAGTACTTC.

The V and J genes are TRBV19 and TRBJ1-1; TRBD1 matches 7 bases. The CDR3 contains 15 residues. Unmatched junction bases numbered 5, after V lost 4 bases and J lost 0 bases. CDR1 LNHDA and CDR2 SQIVND come from the germline V gene (reference sequence). This chain's CDR3 is CASSTQGTLNTEAFF. The CDR3 nucleotides are TGTGCCAGTAGTACACAGGGGACCTTGAACACTGAAGCTTTCTTT. The full variable domain, completed using reference TRBV19 and TRBJ1-1, is DGGITQSPKYLFRKEGQNVTLSCEQNLNHDAMYWYRQDPGQGLRLIYYSQIVNDFQKGDIAEGYSVSREKKESFPLTVTSAQKNPTAFYLCASSTQGTLNTEAFFGQGTRLTVV.

In nucleotides, the CDR3 is TGTGCCAGCAGCTTATTAGGGGGAGGGGATCGCGAGCAGTACTTC. Encoded protein: CASSLLGGGDREQYF. The chain is built from TRBV5-6 and TRBJ2-7; TRBD2 is a possible D gene (7 bases). Trimming cost V 2 bases and J 6 bases, with 18 bases left between them. In germline, CDR1 is SGHDT, CDR2 YYEEEE. The CDR3 runs 15 residues.

The rearrangement links TRBV19 to TRBJ1-1; D is ambiguous. Germline V gives CDR1 LNHDA, CDR2 SQIVND (reference sequence). V shed 2 bases and J shed 4 bases, with 8 bases lying between them. The CDR3 is 13 amino acids. The CDR3 bases are TGTGCCAGTAGTATACAGGTTAGCACTGAAGCTTTCTTT. Protein sequence: CASSIQVSTEAFF.

The chain uses TRBV2 and TRBJ1-5; TRBD1 matches 8 bases. Germline values: CDR1 SNHLY, CDR2 FYNNEI. After removal of 4 bases from V and 8 bases from J, the junction contained 10 bases not matched to a gene. The CDR3 extends over 15 amino acids. The CDR3 DNA is TGTGCCAGCAGTGCGAACCACAGGGGGGGAGAGCCCCAGCATTTT. It is translated as CASSANHRGGEPQHF.